The 32 T cell receptor beta chains in this list originate from one sample, sequenced in a study of CD8+CD57+ T cells in acquired aplastic anemia. The use of genomic DNA as template underpinned the TCR beta VDJ and CDR3 profiling. From the reads, TCRdb called clonotypes with MiXCR, one entry per CDR3 protein. The repertoire consists of about 160,000 distinct CDR3 sequences, with about 45% occurring once and the leading ten covering roughly 2.8%. For sequencing, patients were chosen who had shown expansion of CD8+CD57+ cells by flow cytometry. Sequencing was carried out using sorted CD4+, CD8+, or CD8+CD57+ T cells (not recorded which) from PBMCs. These TCRs come from a human donor with aplastic anemia.

The gene calls are TRBV6-4 and TRBJ2-2, with 9 bases lining up with TRBD1. CDR3 length equals 14 residues. Germline trimming cut 4 bases from V and 3 bases from J; bases unmatched to any gene: 0. Germline lookup yields CDR1 MRHNA and CDR2 SNTAGT. CDR3 DNA sequence: TGTGCCAGCAGTGGGACAGGGGACACCGGGGAGCTGTTTTTT. This sequence encodes CASSGTGDTGELFF.

This clonotype has ten or more counts. The chain links TRBV20-1 to TRBJ2-1; 9 positions agree with TRBD2. Losses at the gene ends were 7 bases for V and 7 bases for J; bases not matched to a gene: 8. The germline gives CDR1 DFQATT, CDR2 SNEGSKA (reference sequence). This CDR3 comprises 13 residues. This chain's CDR3 is CSELAGARNEQFF. DNA of the CDR3: TGCAGTGAATTAGCGGGAGCTCGGAATGAGCAGTTCTTC.

The chain joins TRBV13 to TRBJ2-7, with 10 bases that match TRBD1. There are 14 residues in the CDR3. Trimming cost V 4 bases and J 2 bases; bases outside gene matches: 2. The germline V gene has CDR1 PRHDT and CDR2 FYEKMQ (reference sequence). As DNA, the CDR3 is TGTGCCAGCAGCTCTGACAGGGGGCCCTACGAGCAGTACTTC. This encodes CASSSDRGPYEQYF.

The rearrangement uses TRBV11-2 and TRBJ2-7, with 10 bases fitting TRBD2. Germline V gene lookup returns CDR1 SGHAT and CDR2 FQNNGV. J was trimmed by 4 bases and V by 4 bases; bases with no gene match: 4. The CDR3 runs 14 residues. The CDR3 sequence is CASSSRTSGYEQYF. The CDR3 DNA is TGTGCCAGCAGCTCACGGACTAGCGGATACGAGCAGTACTTC.

The rearrangement uses TRBV7-8 and TRBJ2-3; 15 nucleotides line up with TRBD2. This CDR3 is 15 amino acids long. The germline V gene has CDR1 SGHVS and CDR2 FQNEAQ. Trimming cost V 4 bases and J 7 bases; bases outside gene matches: 3. The CDR3 here is CASSSGLAGGNTQYF. CDR3 DNA sequence: TGTGCCAGCAGCTCTGGACTAGCGGGAGGGAATACGCAGTATTTT.

This sequence joins TRBV10-3 and TRBJ1-5; 8 bases map to TRBD1. CDR3 length equals 14 residues. Germline trimming cut 8 bases from V and 3 bases from J; bases unmatched to any gene: 6. Germline-derived CDR1 and CDR2 are ENHRY and SYGVKD. The CDR3 region has the DNA TGTGCCATCCATCCGACAGGGGACAATCAGCCCCAGCATTTT. Protein product: CAIHPTGDNQPQHF.

This clonotype was picked up many times. The V gene is TRBV7-2, the J gene TRBJ2-5; D ambiguous. Germline loops: CDR1 SGHTA, CDR2 FQGNSA. V was trimmed by 7 bases and J by 2 bases, leaving 11 bases between them. This CDR3 spans 13 amino acids. This chain's CDR3 is CASTNTGQETQYF. The CDR3 DNA follows: TGTGCCAGCACCAACACTGGACAAGAGACCCAGTACTTC.

This clonotype was observed a few times. The chain combines TRBV20-1 with TRBJ1-5; TRBD1 might be the D (6 bases). Trimming cost V 5 bases and J 7 bases, with 15 bases left between them. CDR3 size: 13 residues. Germline-derived CDR1 and CDR2 are DFQATT and SNEGSKA (reference sequence). For the CDR3, the DNA is TGCAGTGCTCGGACAGATAGCGGACAGCCCCAGCATTTT. Its translation is CSARTDSGQPQHF.

This clonotype has only a few counts. The junction differs from germline at one of its ends, possibly a read error. The genes are TRBV7-6 and TRBJ2-7; 7 bases map to TRBD1. This CDR3 has 14 amino acids. CDR1 is SGHVS, CDR2 FNYEAQ, per germline. CDR3 sequence (DNA): TGTGCCAACAGCCACGGGACAGTTTCCTACGAGCCGTACTTC. This codes for CANSHGTVSYEPYF. The variable domain in full, completed from reference TRBV7-6 and TRBJ2-7, reads GAGVSQSPRYKVTKRGQDVALRCDPISGHVSLYWYRQALGQGPEFLTYFNYEAQQDKSGLPNDRFSAERPEGSISTLTIQRTEQRDSAMYRCANSHGTVSYEPYFGPGTRLTVT.

The chain joins TRBV6-2 or TRBV6-3 to TRBJ1-5; no reliable D call. The germline CDR1 and CDR2 sequences are MNHEY and SVGEGT. The CDR3 has 14 amino acids. Trimming took off 0 bases at V and 1 base at J, with 4 bases between the two ends. The CDR3 sequence: CASSYSESNQPQHF. DNA for the CDR3: TGTGCCAGCAGTTACTCGGAGAGCAATCAGCCCCAGCATTTT.

A few counts support this clonotype. The rearrangement joins TRBV20-1 to TRBJ2-4; D not resolved. Trimming pared 6 bases from V and 0 bases from J, leaving 9 bases between. CDR3 size: 13 residues. Germline values: CDR1 DFQATT, CDR2 SNEGSKA (reference sequence). In DNA form, the CDR3 reads TGCAGTGCCGACGATCTAGCCAAAAACATTCAGTACTTC. Encoded protein: CSADDLAKNIQYF.

The rearrangement joins TRBV11-3 to TRBJ2-1; D is possibly TRBD2 (6 bases). Per germline, CDR1 SGHNT and CDR2 YENEEA. With 4 bases removed from V and 5 bases from J, the gap between germline ends came to 12 bases. The length of the CDR3 is 14 residues. As DNA, the CDR3 is TGTGCCAGCAGCTGGCAGGGAGGAGACAATGAGCAGTTCTTC. The encoded protein is CASSWQGGDNEQFF.

About this clonotype itself: A junction boundary mismatches the germline segment, possibly from a read error. This chain uses TRBV11-2 with TRBJ2-3; D uncertain. Germline V gene sequence: CDR1 SGHAT, CDR2 FQNNGV. The CDR3 totals 18 residues. CDR3 coding DNA: TGTGCCAGCAACTTAGTTTACTCCCGGTCCGAGAGCACAGATACGCAGTATTTT. It translates to CASNLVYSRSESTDTQYF.

This clonotype was detected only a few times. A read error may be the cause here, since a much bigger clone is one base away. The rearrangement links TRBV5-1 to TRBJ2-1; possibly TRBD2 for D (6 bases). CDR3 length equals 16 residues. Germline-derived CDR1 and CDR2 are SGHRS and YFSETQ. The CDR3 sequence is CASSLLTGASYSEQFF. DNA of the CDR3: TGCGCCAGCAGCTTGTTAACGGGAGCATCCTACAGTGAGCAGTTCTTC.

J is TRBJ1-2 and V is TRBV9; 7 bases match TRBD1. With 0 bases clipped from V and 11 bases from J, the junction kept 1 base outside the gene matches. From germline, CDR1 is SGDLS and CDR2 YYNGEE. This CDR3 is built from 11 residues. Here the CDR3 reads CASSVADRYTF. Here the CDR3 DNA reads TGTGCCAGCAGCGTAGCGGACAGGTACACCTTC.

The gene calls are TRBV15 and TRBJ2-1; no reliable D call. V lost 0 bases, J lost 10 bases, and 10 bases lay in between. The V gene's germline CDR1 is LNHNV and CDR2 YYDKDF (reference sequence). The CDR3 has 13 amino acids. The CDR3 bases are TGTGCCACCAGCAGAGATGTCCCGGGCGAGCAGTTCTTC. Its protein product is CATSRDVPGEQFF.

The J gene is TRBJ2-1, the V gene TRBV10-1, with a tentative D call TRBD2 (6 bases). Per germline, CDR1 WNHNN and CDR2 SYGVQD (reference sequence). Trimming stripped 7 bases from V and 9 bases from J, with 22 bases between. The CDR3 has 15 residues. CDR3 sequence (DNA): TGCGCCAGCACCGAGCCAGGGAGGATAGGCGGTGAGCAGTTCTTC. Its protein product is CASTEPGRIGGEQFF.

The gene calls are TRBV19 and TRBJ2-3; 7 bases line up with TRBD1. The CDR3 is made up of 13 amino acids. CDR1 and CDR2 (germline): LNHDA, SQIVND (reference sequence). J was trimmed by 5 bases and V by 10 bases; bases with no gene match: 9. The CDR3 sequence: CATARTGRDTQYF. As DNA, the CDR3 is TGTGCCACTGCTAGGACAGGCAGAGATACGCAGTATTTT.

This clonotype came up many times. This rearrangement joins TRBV4-3 to TRBJ2-7; the D gene is possibly TRBD1 (5 bases). Trimming cost V 4 bases and J 3 bases, with 10 bases left between them. Per germline, CDR1 LGHNA and CDR2 YSLEER. The CDR3 consists of 13 residues. As DNA, the CDR3 is TGCGCCAGCAGCCCCAGGGTAAACTACGAGCAGTACTTC. Protein product: CASSPRVNYEQYF.

The CDR3: CASSLPGGSQNIQYF. In nucleotides, the CDR3 is TGCGCCAGCAGCCTCCCAGGCGGGTCCCAAAACATTCAGTACTTC. V gene TRBV5-1 combines with J gene TRBJ2-4, with D possibly being TRBD2 (5 bases). V was cut by 4 bases and J by 5 bases, with 16 bases left in between. This CDR3 contains 15 residues. CDR1 is SGHRS and CDR2 is YFSETQ in the germline V gene.

This clonotype came up many times. V and J are TRBV12-3 or TRBV12-4 and TRBJ2-1; unclear D gene. The CDR3 covers 14 residues. Trimming shortened V by 3 bases and J by 7 bases, and 13 bases separated the two germline ends. In DNA form, the CDR3 reads TGTGCCAGCAGTTTGGATAGAAGAGATAATGAGCAGTTCTTC. Translation gives CASSLDRRDNEQFF.

The gene calls are TRBV2 and TRBJ2-1; 9 bases are shared with TRBD2. Germline CDR1 SNHLY, CDR2 FYNNEI. The length of the CDR3 is 14 residues. The J segment lost 5 bases and the V segment lost 7 bases, leaving 6 bases of the junction unmatched. This chain's CDR3 is CASTWTSANNEQFF. The CDR3 DNA reads TGTGCCAGCACCTGGACTAGCGCCAACAATGAGCAGTTCTTC.

The gene calls are TRBV19 and TRBJ1-5, with 7 bases aligning to TRBD1. The CDR3 is made up of 15 amino acids. V shed 3 bases, J shed 8 bases, and the junction held 10 bases outside the gene matches. Germline assignment: CDR1 LNHDA and CDR2 SQIVND (reference sequence). The CDR3 loop reads CASSMGGTVMEPQHF. The CDR3 DNA sequence: TGTGCCAGTAGTATGGGGGGGACAGTAATGGAGCCCCAGCATTTT.

V is TRBV6-5 and J is TRBJ2-1; maybe TRBD1 (6 bases). The CDR3 runs 15 residues. Germline-derived CDR1 and CDR2 are MNHEY and SVGAGI. Trimming left V 0 bases short and J 2 bases short, with 8 bases between. CDR3 loop: CASSYSQGPYNEQFF. Here the CDR3 DNA reads TGTGCCAGCAGTTACTCACAGGGCCCCTACAATGAGCAGTTCTTC.

This sequence joins TRBV20-1 and TRBJ1-2, with 8 bases fitting TRBD1. V dropped 5 bases and J dropped 8; count of bases not matched to a gene: 10. CDR1 DFQATT and CDR2 SNEGSKA come from the germline V gene (reference sequence). The CDR3 has 13 amino acids. The CDR3 protein is CSADPDRAVGYTF. CDR3 in DNA: TGCAGTGCTGATCCGGACAGGGCAGTCGGCTACACCTTC.

The chain joins TRBV24-1 to TRBJ2-7; D gene ambiguous. The CDR3 runs to 13 residues. V was trimmed by 0 bases and J by 10 bases, leaving 12 bases between them. The germline gives CDR1 KGHDR, CDR2 SFDVKD. This chain's CDR3 is CATSDLSSGPQYF. The DNA of the CDR3 is TGTGCCACCAGTGATTTGAGTTCCGGACCCCAGTACTTC.

The chain joins TRBV5-1 to TRBJ2-5; D is perhaps TRBD2 (6 bases). CDR1 is SGHRS, CDR2 YFSETQ, per germline. The CDR3 has 13 amino acids. Trimming left V 4 bases short and J 3 bases short, with 10 bases between. The CDR3 DNA is TGCGCCAGCAGCCCCCCGGGGGAAGAGACCCAGTACTTC. Protein sequence: CASSPPGEETQYF.

This clonotype has a count of ten or more. CDR3 coding DNA: TGTGCCAGCAGGCGGGAGGGGGCCGGTGAAGCTTTCTTT. Its translation is CASRREGAGEAFF. The V call is TRBV2, the J call TRBJ1-1; 7 positions match TRBD1. Trimming removed 6 bases from V and 7 bases from J; junction bases left unmatched: 8. The CDR3 is 13 amino acids. Germline assignment: CDR1 SNHLY and CDR2 FYNNEI.

This chain uses TRBV20-1 with TRBJ2-7; the D gene is possibly TRBD1 (5 bases). V gave up 5 bases and J gave up 0 bases, with 11 bases separating them. CDR1 DFQATT and CDR2 SNEGSKA come from the germline V gene (reference sequence). The CDR3 contains 13 residues. CDR3 nucleotide sequence: TGCAGTGCTCGACAGTCTGGCTCCTACGAGCAGTACTTC. Its protein product is CSARQSGSYEQYF.

The chain carries TRBV2 and TRBJ2-7; 8 bases match TRBD1. The CDR3 sequence is 17 residues long. Germline trimming cut 0 bases from V and 2 bases from J; bases unmatched to any gene: 9. Germline CDR1 and CDR2: SNHLY and FYNNEI. DNA of the CDR3: TGTGCCAGCAGTGAAGCCGTACCCGACAGGGGACCCTACGAGCAGTACTTC. This sequence encodes CASSEAVPDRGPYEQYF.

This chain uses TRBV12-3 or TRBV12-4 with TRBJ1-3; D ambiguous. V was pared by 5 bases and J by 2 bases, with 7 bases between. There are 13 residues in the CDR3. The CDR3 sequence is CASSESAGNTIYF. The CDR3, as DNA: TGTGCCAGCAGTGAAAGCGCTGGAAACACCATATATTTT.

The chain uses TRBV10-3 and TRBJ2-4; D may be TRBD1 (6 bases). The CDR3 covers 13 residues. Germline loops: CDR1 ENHRY, CDR2 SYGVKD. V was pared by 8 bases and J by 2 bases, with 10 bases between. Here the CDR3 DNA reads TGTGCCATCGGGGACAAGACCAAAAACATTCAGTACTTC. Protein sequence: CAIGDKTKNIQYF.